The rows below give T cell receptor beta chains drawn from one sample of a study of OX40 agonist ivuxolimab in advanced cancers. Repertoires were generated with immunoSEQ multiplex PCR, while TCRdb's copy carries only in-frame clones and drops some. The sample includes some 11,000 clones, 85% to 90% seen only once; the top ten take around 48%. Sequences were derived from CD4+ or CD8+ T cells sorted from blood, sampled in a trial of the OX40 agonist ivuxolimab. The receptors were gathered from an adult with an advanced solid tumor such as melanoma, head and neck, liver or kidney cancer. CDR3s include the opening cysteine and the closing phenylalanine or tryptophan. Each record gives: clone size, V gene, J gene, CDR3 protein. The listing skips clone size in some rows; elsewhere it reads once, few, many or a size class.

NA,TRBV27,TRBJ2-1,CASSFVAGGPFYNEQFF
NA,TRBV7-2,TRBJ2-7,CASSLEYEQYF
once,TRBV29-1,TRBJ2-1,CSVVGGGFYNEQFF
NA,TRBV5-1,TRBJ2-1,CASSLWSSGDYNEQFF
NA,TRBV28,TRBJ1-1,CAIATWGVNTEAFF
NA,TRBV19,TRBJ2-1,CASSILAEFNEQFF
NA,TRBV5-8,TRBJ2-7,CASSLFQGAGEQYF
large,TRBV9,TRBJ2-4,CASGTGLAKNIQYF
NA,TRBV9,TRBJ2-7,CASSAFDGSYEQYF
NA,TRBV5-6,TRBJ2-5,CASSPNAETQYF
NA,TRBV7-9,TRBJ2-1,CASSFPVQPLRDNEQFF
NA,TRBV27,TRBJ2-3,CASSSPGTSGRTDTQYF
NA,TRBV7-8,TRBJ2-1,CASSKGPEQFF
NA,TRBV7-8,TRBJ2-7,CASSLSSGYSYEQYF
NA,TRBV15,TRBJ2-7,CATSRGDSPELEQYF
NA,TRBV27,TRBJ1-5,CASSPWADQPQHF
once,TRBV6-5,TRBJ2-7,CASSYGSLYEQYF
NA,TRBV6-7,TRBJ2-2,CASSYSTAAPDTGELFF
NA,TRBV27,TRBJ2-1,CASSPDRAPYNEQFF
NA,TRBV5-4,TRBJ2-3,CASSLADGTDTQYF
NA,TRBV19,NA,CASSPGLAGYEQYF
NA,TRBV6-5,TRBJ2-1,CASSPSSGGDNEQFF
NA,TRBV7-9,TRBJ2-5,CASSPRDQETQYF
NA,TRBV28,TRBJ1-4,CASSSTRGEKLFF